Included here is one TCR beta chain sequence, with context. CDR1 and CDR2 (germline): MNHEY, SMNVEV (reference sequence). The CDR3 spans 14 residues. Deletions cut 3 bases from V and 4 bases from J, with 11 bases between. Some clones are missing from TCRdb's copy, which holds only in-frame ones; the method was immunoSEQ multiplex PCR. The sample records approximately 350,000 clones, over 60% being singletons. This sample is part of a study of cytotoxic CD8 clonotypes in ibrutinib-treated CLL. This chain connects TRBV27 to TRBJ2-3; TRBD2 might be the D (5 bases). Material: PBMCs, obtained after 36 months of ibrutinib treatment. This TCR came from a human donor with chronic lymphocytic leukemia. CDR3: CASSFRLASDTQYF. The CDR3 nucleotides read TGTGCCAGCAGTTTTAGGCTAGCCTCAGATACGCAGTATTTT.